The following is a T cell receptor beta chain sequence with its context. What it binds is not known. The record originates from a study of T cell responses to AZD1222 COVID-19 vaccine. Study in general: Whether given at about 4 or about 12 weeks, second doses were pooled. Regarding the study as a whole: Unmutated regions of variants are reportedly targeted by nearly half of spike-specific TCRs. Baseline seropositives among AZD1222 recipients totaled only six or seven. Possibly, clonal diversity was underestimated; donors were largely white British and included more females.

Germline loops: CDR1 MNHEY, CDR2 SVGEGT. The CDR3 totals 19 residues. The V segment lost 6 bases and the J segment 0 bases; nucleotides outside the gene matches: 11. Produced via immunoSEQ multiplex PCR; TCRdb's table is partial and in-frame only. The sample lists 150,000 to 200,000 clones, about 87% occurring once. The chain combines TRBV6-2 or TRBV6-3 with TRBJ2-6; 10 bases fit TRBD2. Here the sequenced sample was peripheral blood, taken on day 0 of AZD1222 vaccination. The receptor's source is an adult in good health. The DNA for the CDR3 is TGTGCCAGCAGCTTCAACTTAGCGGGAGGCAACTCTGGGGCCAACGTCCTGACTTTC. Translating gives CASSFNLAGGNSGANVLTF.